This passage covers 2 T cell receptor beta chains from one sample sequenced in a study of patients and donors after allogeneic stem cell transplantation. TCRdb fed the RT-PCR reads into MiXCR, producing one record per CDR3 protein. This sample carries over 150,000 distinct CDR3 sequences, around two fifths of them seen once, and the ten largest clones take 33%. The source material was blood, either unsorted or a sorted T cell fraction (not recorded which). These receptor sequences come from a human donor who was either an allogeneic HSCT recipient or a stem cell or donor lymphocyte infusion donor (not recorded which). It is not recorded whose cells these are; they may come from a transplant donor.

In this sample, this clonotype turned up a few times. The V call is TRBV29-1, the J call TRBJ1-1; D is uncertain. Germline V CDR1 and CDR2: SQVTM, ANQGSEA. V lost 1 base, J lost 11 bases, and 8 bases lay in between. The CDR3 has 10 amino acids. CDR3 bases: TGCAGCGTTGAAGGTGTCTCGGCTTTCTTT. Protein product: CSVEGVSAFF.

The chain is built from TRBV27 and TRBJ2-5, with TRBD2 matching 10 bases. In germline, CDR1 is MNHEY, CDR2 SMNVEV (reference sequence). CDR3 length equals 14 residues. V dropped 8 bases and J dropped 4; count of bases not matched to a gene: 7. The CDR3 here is CASSVVAGGETQYF. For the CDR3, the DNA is TGTGCCAGCTCGGTGGTAGCGGGAGGAGAGACCCAGTACTTC.